These T cell receptor beta chains were read from a single sample in a study of cytomegalovirus exposure and HLA in healthy donors. Sequencing used immunoSEQ multiplex PCR; TCRdb keeps in-frame clones, though not all of them. This sample's clone table lists approximately 210,000 clones. The sequencing input was PBMCs. These receptors came from a woman aged 25-40 years in good health and CMV-seropositive. Each CDR3 is given with its conserved first and last residue. Fields, in order: J gene, V gene, CDR3 protein.

TRBJ2-1 TRBV7-2 CASSPGLAGVYEQFF
TRBJ2-7 TRBV4-1 CASSANRGTYEQYF
TRBJ1-1 TRBV18 CASSQGTGPVYTEAFF
TRBJ2-3 TRBV7-7 CASSQGGDTQYF
TRBJ2-1 TRBV10-2 CATVTSGVYNEQFF
TRBJ1-2 TRBV18 CASSPPDRGPYGYTF
TRBJ1-1 TRBV6-4 CASSRERQGARTEAFF
TRBJ2-1 TRBV27 CASSLATRSYNEQFF
TRBJ1-1 TRBV7-9 CASSPDSTEAFF
TRBJ2-7 TRBV11-2 CASSLVGVGGGEQYF
TRBJ2-7 TRBV29-1 CSVEGTAYEQYF
TRBJ2-7 TRBV5-1 CASSLLDAGRVHEQYF
TRBJ2-1 TRBV19 CASSIPQGRIEQFF
TRBJ2-1 TRBV4-2 CASSQEGGRGWQFF
TRBJ2-1 TRBV28 CASSARIPNEQFF
TRBJ1-1 TRBV6-5 CASSIQGLGNTEAFF
TRBJ2-2 TRBV9 CASTLAGGTTGELFF
TRBJ2-1 TRBV4-3 CASSPGLAGSHEQFF
TRBJ1-2 TRBV27 CASSSTGLYGYTF
TRBJ2-1 TRBV9 CASSPGTSGYNEQFF
TRBJ2-7 TRBV6-5 CASSPLRGGSYEQYF
TRBJ2-7 TRBV7-9 CASSGYWTGNSYEQYF
TRBJ1-4 TRBV7-2 CASSLAGRDSEKLFF
TRBJ1-2 TRBV7-2 CASSPSRQGVNGYTF
TRBJ2-7 TRBV6-5 CASSYRGSSYEQYF
TRBJ2-5 TRBV7-2 CASSSSPQETQYF
TRBJ1-6 TRBV2 CASTQGTGRSSPLHF
TRBJ1-6 TRBV2 CASSVRGKGSPLHF
TRBJ1-1 TRBV4-1 CASSQAVGQGIEAFF
TRBJ2-7 TRBV7-2 CASSLDTYEQYF
TRBJ2-2 TRBV5-1 CAGSWETGGASGELFF
TRBJ2-5 TRBV29-1 CSALLRGNQYF
TRBJ2-1 TRBV5-5 CASSSGYGEQFF
TRBJ2-3 TRBV2 CASSDRGHTDTQYF
TRBJ2-2 TRBV7-9 CASSLVGHPTGELFF
TRBJ2-2 TRBV5-5 CASSAGTSTGELFF
TRBJ2-7 TRBV27 CASSFLQQAGYEQYF
TRBJ1-5 TRBV21-1 CASSKAWGGISNQPQHF
TRBJ2-2 TRBV5-1 CASTKTGTANTGELFF